This T cell receptor beta chain was sequenced in a study of shared clonotypes between healthy human individuals. Splitting of CD4+ cells produced CD45RA+ naive and CD45RA-negative memory subsets. Repertoires were generated with immunoSEQ multiplex PCR, while TCRdb's copy carries only in-frame clones and drops some. The sample holds about 680,000 clones; more than 70% are singletons and the top ten take around 1.7%. Termini included, the CDR3 measures 8 amino acids. Looked up from germline, CDR1 is SGHNT and CDR2 is YENEEA. With respect to this clone: The CDR3 end shows no conserved phenylalanine or tryptophan, and so a read error is likely. The limits of the CDR3 on the DNA are not certain, so only TCRdb's listed CDR3 is given.

The receptor's source is a woman between 25 and 40 years old in good health. The rearrangement joins TRBV11-3 to TRBJ1-1. Sequenced: memory CD4+ T cells sorted from blood. The subset: CD45RA-negative fraction. The CDR3 here is CASSPGLD.